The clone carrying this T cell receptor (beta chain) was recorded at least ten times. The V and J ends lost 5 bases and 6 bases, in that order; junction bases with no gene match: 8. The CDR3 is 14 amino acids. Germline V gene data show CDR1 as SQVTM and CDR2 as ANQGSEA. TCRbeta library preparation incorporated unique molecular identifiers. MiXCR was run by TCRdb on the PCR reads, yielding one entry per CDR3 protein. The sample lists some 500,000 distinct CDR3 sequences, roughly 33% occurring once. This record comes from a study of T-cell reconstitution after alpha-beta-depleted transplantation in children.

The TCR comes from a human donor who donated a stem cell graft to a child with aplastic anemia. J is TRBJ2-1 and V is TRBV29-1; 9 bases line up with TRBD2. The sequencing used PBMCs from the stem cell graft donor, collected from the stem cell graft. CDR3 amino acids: CSVRSREGLNEQFF. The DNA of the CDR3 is TGCAGCGTTCGCTCGCGGGAGGGCCTCAATGAGCAGTTCTTC.